Described below is a single TCR beta chain sequence and its context. Its antigen is not known. PCR was performed using 60 Vbeta and 13 Jbeta primers. The table came from immunoSEQ multiplex PCR; TCRdb's copy has only in-frame clones and leaves some out. The data show under 150,000 clones, roughly 80% seen once. This entry is derived from a study of cytomegalovirus exposure and HLA in healthy donors. General study findings and limits: Researchers reported that a few CMV-associated chains were confirmed in vitro as CMV antigen-specific.

The source is a man aged 50 to 59 in good health and CMV-seronegative. Material for sequencing was PBMCs.

The CDR3 loop reads CASSDRADQPQHF. CDR3 coding DNA: TGTGCCAGCAGCGACAGGGCGGATCAGCCCCAGCATTTT. The V call is TRBV6-1, the J call TRBJ1-5; TRBD1 agrees at 7 bases. The V gene end was trimmed by 6 bases and the J gene end by 5 bases; junction bases not matched to a gene: 4. Looked up from germline, CDR1 is MNHNS and CDR2 is SASEGT. The CDR3 consists of 13 residues.